This is a list of T cell receptor beta chains from one sample in a study of blood T cell repertoires in COVID-19. The protocol was immunoSEQ multiplex PCR, while the TCRdb copy is restricted to in-frame clones and leaves out a portion. The sample yields fewer than 50,000 clones, 80% seen once. The sequenced sample was peripheral blood. Receptors originate from a man at least 80 years old with active or convalescent COVID-19. Both conserved end residues are part of each CDR3. Fields, in order: D gene, clone size, J gene, V gene, CDR3 protein, CDR3 DNA. A D gene is named only where the DNA matches it firmly. Clone size is not always given. Where it is, it says once, few, many or a class for expanded clones.

D gene: TRBD1; clone size: .; J gene: TRBJ2-7; V gene: TRBV11-2; CDR3 protein: CASSLGTGGAYEQYF; CDR3 DNA: TGTGCCAGCAGCTTAGGGACAGGGGGAGCCTACGAGCAGTACTTC
D gene: .; clone size: few; J gene: TRBJ2-7; V gene: TRBV4-2; CDR3 protein: CASSQEVGVSYEQYF; CDR3 DNA: TGTGCCAGCAGCCAAGAAGTAGGGGTTTCCTACGAGCAGTACTTC
D gene: TRBD2; clone size: .; J gene: TRBJ2-3; V gene: TRBV6-1; CDR3 protein: CASSDTSGADTQYF; CDR3 DNA: TGTGCCAGCAGTGACACTAGCGGTGCAGATACGCAGTATTTT
D gene: TRBD1; clone size: .; J gene: TRBJ1-1; V gene: TRBV6-2/TRBV6-3; CDR3 protein: CASSYLRDRSNTEAFF; CDR3 DNA: TGTGCCAGCAGTTACCTCCGGGACAGATCAAACACTGAAGCTTTCTTT
D gene: .; clone size: .; J gene: TRBJ2-2; V gene: TRBV28; CDR3 protein: CASSPSGWDTGELFF; CDR3 DNA: TGTGCCAGCAGTCCTTCAGGGTGGGACACCGGGGAGCTGTTTTTT
D gene: TRBD1; clone size: once; J gene: TRBJ1-5; V gene: TRBV19; CDR3 protein: CASSPQGQGSNQPQHF; CDR3 DNA: TGTGCCAGTAGTCCCCAGGGACAGGGGAGCAATCAGCCCCAGCATTTT
D gene: .; clone size: once; J gene: TRBJ2-7; V gene: TRBV19; CDR3 protein: CASSFRAAGGGVVYEQYF; CDR3 DNA: TGTGCCAGTAGTTTCCGGGCGGCCGGGGGTGGGGTAGTCTACGAGCAGTACTTC
D gene: TRBD2; clone size: .; J gene: TRBJ2-3; V gene: TRBV7-2; CDR3 protein: CASSLSIAGADTQYF; CDR3 DNA: TGTGCCAGCAGCTTATCCATAGCGGGAGCAGATACGCAGTATTTT
D gene: .; clone size: few; J gene: TRBJ2-7; V gene: TRBV10-3; CDR3 protein: CAISDRRGEGQYF; CDR3 DNA: TGTGCCATCAGTGACAGGCGGGGAGAGGGGCAGTACTTC
D gene: .; clone size: .; J gene: TRBJ2-7; V gene: TRBV5-1; CDR3 protein: CASSLTRQVNYEQYF; CDR3 DNA: TGCGCCAGCAGCTTAACCCGACAGGTCAACTACGAGCAGTACTTC
D gene: .; clone size: .; J gene: TRBJ1-5; V gene: TRBV6-5; CDR3 protein: CAGRRDNQPQHF; CDR3 DNA: TGTGCCGGTAGACGGGACAATCAGCCCCAGCATTTT
D gene: TRBD2; clone size: .; J gene: TRBJ2-1; V gene: TRBV4-1; CDR3 protein: CASSHISGTSGRGENEQFF; CDR3 DNA: TGCGCCAGCAGCCATATCTCCGGGACTAGCGGGAGAGGTGAAAATGAGCAGTTCTTC
D gene: .; clone size: .; J gene: TRBJ2-3; V gene: TRBV7-3; CDR3 protein: CASSLDSGENTQYF; CDR3 DNA: TGTGCCAGCAGCCTAGACTCGGGGGAAAATACGCAGTATTTT
D gene: .; clone size: .; J gene: TRBJ1-2; V gene: TRBV11-2; CDR3 protein: CASSLVDSQFHTF; CDR3 DNA: TGTGCCAGCAGCTTAGTTGACAGCCAGTTTCACACCTTC
D gene: TRBD2; clone size: .; J gene: TRBJ2-1; V gene: TRBV6-5; CDR3 protein: CASSWTSGVLGEQFF; CDR3 DNA: TGTGCCAGCAGTTGGACTAGCGGGGTTCTCGGGGAGCAGTTCTTC
D gene: .; clone size: .; J gene: TRBJ1-5; V gene: TRBV28; CDR3 protein: CATLKLGQPQHF; CDR3 DNA: TGTGCCACCCTTAAGCTAGGTCAGCCCCAGCATTTT
D gene: .; clone size: .; J gene: TRBJ2-3; V gene: TRBV6-5; CDR3 protein: CASSPYGGAGDTQYF; CDR3 DNA: TGTGCCAGCAGCCCGTACGGGGGAGCTGGAGATACGCAGTATTTT
D gene: TRBD1; clone size: few; J gene: TRBJ2-2; V gene: TRBV11-3; CDR3 protein: CASSQWDRGNTGELFF; CDR3 DNA: TGTGCCAGCAGCCAATGGGACAGGGGGAACACCGGGGAGCTGTTTTTT
D gene: TRBD2; clone size: .; J gene: TRBJ2-1; V gene: TRBV7-6; CDR3 protein: CASSLGLAAKSEQFF; CDR3 DNA: TGTGCCAGCAGCTTAGGACTAGCGGCAAAGTCCGAGCAGTTCTTC
D gene: .; clone size: once; J gene: TRBJ1-1; V gene: TRBV18; CDR3 protein: CASSPQGDNTEAFF; CDR3 DNA: TGTGCCAGCTCACCCCAAGGGGATAACACTGAAGCTTTCTTT
D gene: .; clone size: .; J gene: TRBJ1-2; V gene: TRBV5-4; CDR3 protein: CASSFSPTGSNYGYTF; CDR3 DNA: TGTGCCAGCAGCTTTTCCCCGACAGGCTCCAACTATGGCTACACCTTC
D gene: TRBD1; clone size: .; J gene: TRBJ1-6; V gene: TRBV27; CDR3 protein: CASSLRQGQGYNSPLHF; CDR3 DNA: TGTGCCAGCAGTTTACGCCAGGGACAGGGGTATAATTCACCCCTCCACTTT
D gene: TRBD1; clone size: once; J gene: TRBJ2-1; V gene: TRBV4-1; CDR3 protein: CASSQTGTGVFWLDGQFF; CDR3 DNA: TGCGCCAGCAGCCAGACCGGGACAGGGGTTTTTTGGCTCGACGGGCAGTTCTTC
D gene: .; clone size: .; J gene: TRBJ1-1; V gene: TRBV7-9; CDR3 protein: CASSLSRGGPNTEAFF; CDR3 DNA: TGTGCCAGCAGCTTAAGTCGGGGGGGCCCAAACACTGAAGCTTTCTTT
D gene: TRBD1; clone size: .; J gene: TRBJ2-3; V gene: TRBV9; CDR3 protein: CASRPGTGTDTQYF; CDR3 DNA: TGTGCCAGCAGGCCGGGGACAGGGACAGATACGCAGTATTTT
D gene: .; clone size: .; J gene: TRBJ2-3; V gene: TRBV7-8; CDR3 protein: CASSLFGTGTDTQYF; CDR3 DNA: TGTGCCAGCAGCTTATTTGGTACTGGCACAGATACGCAGTATTTT
D gene: TRBD2; clone size: .; J gene: TRBJ2-1; V gene: TRBV7-6; CDR3 protein: CASSLTSGSTNEQFF; CDR3 DNA: TGTGCCAGCAGCTTAACTAGCGGGAGTACGAATGAGCAGTTCTTC
D gene: .; clone size: once; J gene: TRBJ2-6; V gene: TRBV3-1/TRBV3-2; CDR3 protein: CASSYRGTGANVLTF; CDR3 DNA: TGTGCCAGCAGCTATAGAGGGACTGGGGCCAACGTCCTGACTTTC
D gene: .; clone size: .; J gene: TRBJ2-2; V gene: TRBV11-1; CDR3 protein: CASSSPRETVDGELFF; CDR3 DNA: TGTGCCAGCAGCTCCCCCAGGGAAACAGTCGACGGGGAGCTGTTTTTT
D gene: .; clone size: .; J gene: TRBJ2-7; V gene: TRBV15; CDR3 protein: CATSRDPDEQYF; CDR3 DNA: TGTGCCACCAGCAGAGACCCAGACGAGCAGTACTTC
D gene: .; clone size: .; J gene: TRBJ2-3; V gene: TRBV30; CDR3 protein: CAWTRADTQYF; CDR3 DNA: TGTGCCTGGACTCGGGCAGATACGCAGTATTTT
D gene: TRBD2; clone size: .; J gene: TRBJ2-1; V gene: TRBV29-1; CDR3 protein: CSVDPLTSGSYNEQFF; CDR3 DNA: TGCAGCGTTGATCCACTGACTAGCGGTTCCTACAATGAGCAGTTCTTC
D gene: .; clone size: .; J gene: TRBJ1-1; V gene: TRBV14; CDR3 protein: CASSQWGGEAFF; CDR3 DNA: TGTGCCAGCAGCCAATGGGGAGGTGAAGCTTTCTTT
D gene: .; clone size: .; J gene: TRBJ2-7; V gene: TRBV4-2; CDR3 protein: CASSQVLSYEQYF; CDR3 DNA: TGTGCCAGCAGCCAAGTACTTTCCTACGAGCAGTACTTC
D gene: .; clone size: .; J gene: TRBJ2-1; V gene: TRBV4-2; CDR3 protein: CASSQDTYSLYNEQFF; CDR3 DNA: TGTGCCAGCAGCCAAGATACCTATAGCCTCTACAATGAGCAGTTCTTC
D gene: TRBD2; clone size: .; J gene: TRBJ2-5; V gene: TRBV18; CDR3 protein: CASSRSGGAGETQYF; CDR3 DNA: TGTGCCAGCTCACGTAGCGGGGGGGCCGGAGAGACCCAGTACTTC
D gene: .; clone size: .; J gene: TRBJ2-1; V gene: TRBV6-5; CDR3 protein: CASSLPAGSSYNEQFF; CDR3 DNA: TGTGCCAGCAGTTTACCCGCGGGAAGCTCCTACAATGAGCAGTTCTTC
D gene: .; clone size: .; J gene: TRBJ1-1; V gene: TRBV7-3; CDR3 protein: CASSLVGGTNTEAFF; CDR3 DNA: TGTGCCAGCAGCTTAGTTGGGGGGACTAACACTGAAGCTTTCTTT
D gene: .; clone size: .; J gene: TRBJ1-1; V gene: TRBV7-6; CDR3 protein: CASSLGEGGGTEAFF; CDR3 DNA: TGTGCCAGCAGCTTAGGGGAGGGGGGAGGCACTGAAGCTTTCTTT
D gene: .; clone size: .; J gene: TRBJ2-4; V gene: TRBV24-1; CDR3 protein: CATSDAQGPNIQYF; CDR3 DNA: TGTGCCACCAGTGATGCCCAGGGCCCAAACATTCAGTACTTC
D gene: .; clone size: .; J gene: TRBJ2-7; V gene: TRBV3-1/TRBV3-2; CDR3 protein: CASSQKGAGAGYEQYF; CDR3 DNA: TGTGCCAGCAGCCAAAAAGGGGCAGGGGCCGGCTACGAGCAGTACTTC
D gene: TRBD2; clone size: once; J gene: TRBJ2-1; V gene: TRBV27; CDR3 protein: CASSLGLAGAGVNEQFF; CDR3 DNA: TGTGCCAGCAGTTTGGGCCTAGCGGGAGCCGGCGTTAATGAGCAGTTCTTC
D gene: TRBD2; clone size: .; J gene: TRBJ2-3; V gene: TRBV3-1/TRBV3-2; CDR3 protein: CASSSTRLAGTDTQYF; CDR3 DNA: TGTGCCAGCAGTTCAACCCGACTAGCGGGAACAGATACGCAGTATTTT
D gene: .; clone size: .; J gene: TRBJ1-2; V gene: TRBV2; CDR3 protein: CASRPQPAQGYGYTF; CDR3 DNA: TGTGCCAGCAGGCCCCAGCCGGCACAGGGTTACGGCTACACCTTC